This T cell receptor (beta chain) was captured in a study of blood T cell repertoires in COVID-19. TCRdb keeps only in-frame clones here, not all; method: immunoSEQ multiplex PCR. The data show 65,000 to 95,000 clones, about 91% seen once. The CDR3 runs 13 residues. Unmatched junction bases numbered 3, after V lost 0 bases and J lost 15 bases. Germline CDR1 and CDR2: LGHDT and YNNKEL (reference sequence). The specimen sequenced was peripheral blood. This sequence was found in a man aged 65 to 85 with active or convalescent COVID-19. The chain links TRBV3-1 (or the pseudogene TRBV3-2) to TRBJ2-1; 12 bases match TRBD2. The CDR3 reads CASSQDPLAGGFF. The CDR3 DNA sequence: TGTGCCAGCAGCCAAGATCCACTAGCGGGGGGGTTCTTC.